These 23 T cell receptor beta chains were all obtained from the same sample, sequenced in a study of CD8 T cells in ankylosing spondylitis. The study, taken as a whole, reports: It appeared that ankylosing spondylitis blood was characterized by a TCR beta motif of several highly homologous variants.

TCRdb fed the 5' RACE reads into MiXCR, producing one record per CDR3 protein. The sample includes some 840,000 distinct CDR3 sequences, approximately 12% of them seen just once. Their antigens are not known. What was sequenced was blood, either unsorted or a sorted T cell fraction (not recorded which). Receptor source: a male donor with ankylosing spondylitis.

The chain couples TRBV7-9 to TRBJ1-2; maybe TRBD1 (5 bases). V shed 5 bases and J shed 0 bases, with 16 bases lying between them. CDR3 length: 16 amino acids. Germline CDR1 SEHNR, CDR2 FQNEAQ (reference sequence). CDR3 DNA sequence: TGTGCCAGCAGCCCGAAGGGACTCCGGACTAACTATGGCTACACCTTC. As protein: CASSPKGLRTNYGYTF.

The chain recombines TRBV7-2 with TRBJ1-2; D uncertain. Per germline, CDR1 SGHTA and CDR2 FQGNSA. The CDR3 length is 13 residues. Trimming shortened V by 2 bases and J by 5 bases, and 9 bases separated the two germline ends. CDR3 sequence: CASSLTPLYGYTF. DNA of the CDR3: TGTGCCAGCAGCTTAACGCCGCTTTATGGCTACACCTTC.

This chain's CDR3 is CSARDPTRIAGSSYEQYF. The DNA of the CDR3 is TGCAGTGCTAGAGATCCGACCCGTATAGCGGGGAGCTCCTACGAGCAGTACTTC. V is TRBV20-1 and J is TRBJ2-7; 8 positions agree with TRBD2. The CDR3 is 18 amino acids. The trim removed 0 bases at V and 0 bases at J, leaving 13 bases unmatched. The germline V gene has CDR1 DFQATT and CDR2 SNEGSKA (reference sequence).

This clonotype was found a few times. The genes are TRBV5-1 and TRBJ2-1, with 11 bases that match TRBD2. From germline, CDR1 is SGHRS and CDR2 YFSETQ. Trimming cost V 0 bases and J 9 bases; bases outside gene matches: 2. CDR3 length: 14 amino acids. DNA of the CDR3: TGCGCCAGCAGCTTGGGACTAGCGGGAACTGAGCAGTTCTTC. Translation gives CASSLGLAGTEQFF.

The V call is TRBV10-3, the J call TRBJ1-3; 8 bases align to TRBD1. CDR1 is ENHRY and CDR2 is SYGVKD in the germline V gene. The CDR3 contains 12 residues. Germline trimming cut 8 bases from V and 3 bases from J; bases unmatched to any gene: 0. The CDR3 DNA reads as TGTGCCATCGGACAGGGTGGAAACACCATATATTTT. This codes for CAIGQGGNTIYF.

This clonotype was seen only a few times. The chain has TRBV20-1 and TRBJ1-1; D is perhaps TRBD1 (6 bases). The CDR3 extends over 14 amino acids. Trimming pared 6 bases from V and 1 base from J, leaving 15 bases between. The germline V gene encodes CDR1 DFQATT and CDR2 SNEGSKA (reference sequence). In DNA, the CDR3 is TGCAGTGCCATTGGGGGGCCCACGAACACTGAAGCTTTCTTT. Amino acids: CSAIGGPTNTEAFF.

In this sample, this clonotype turned up a few times. This sequence joins TRBV6-5 and TRBJ2-2; 9 bases line up with TRBD1. The junction had 8 bases not matched to a gene; V was cut back by 0 bases and J by 0 bases. CDR3 size: 19 residues. The germline V gene has CDR1 MNHEY and CDR2 SVGAGI. The CDR3 loop reads CASSYSGTGPKANTGELFF. CDR3 DNA: TGTGCCAGCAGTTACTCCGGGACAGGGCCAAAAGCGAACACCGGGGAGCTGTTTTTT.

This clonotype was picked up many times. V and J are TRBV20-1 and TRBJ2-1, with 7 bases identical to TRBD2. Trimming at V came to 3 bases and at J to 5 bases, leaving 10 bases not matched to a gene. The CDR3 covers 15 residues. Germline V gene lookup returns CDR1 DFQATT and CDR2 SNEGSKA (reference sequence). The CDR3 loop reads CSASPETSTDNEQFF. Written as DNA, the CDR3 is TGCAGTGCTAGCCCCGAGACTAGCACTGACAATGAGCAGTTCTTC.

This clonotype was seen a few times. The CDR3 coding sequence is TGTGCCAGCAGCCGAGGCAGGACAGGGGGCACTGAAGCTTTCTTT. Its protein product is CASSRGRTGGTEAFF. V and J are TRBV7-8 and TRBJ1-1; 10 bases are a match to TRBD1. Trimming at V came to 5 bases and at J to 4 bases, leaving 7 bases not matched to a gene. Germline values: CDR1 SGHVS, CDR2 FQNEAQ. CDR3 length equals 15 residues.

This clonotype has ten or more counts. The V and J genes are TRBV14 and TRBJ2-7; the D is unclear. Germline V CDR1 and CDR2: SGHDN, FVKESK. The CDR3 has 13 residues. V lost 0 bases and J lost 4, with 7 bases in between. The CDR3 sequence: CASSQDLGYEQYF. In nucleotides, the CDR3 is TGTGCCAGCAGCCAAGATCTGGGTTACGAGCAGTACTTC.

This clonotype was observed many times. The J gene is TRBJ1-2, the V gene TRBV20-1; the D is unclear. Per germline, CDR1 DFQATT and CDR2 SNEGSKA (reference sequence). The CDR3 spans 16 residues. With 0 bases removed from V and 14 bases from J, the gap between germline ends came to 28 bases. CDR3 protein: CSARDPRVQRGMATTF. The CDR3 bases are TGCAGTGCTAGAGACCCGAGGGTACAGCGCGGTATGGCTACAACCTTC.

This clonotype was seen repeatedly, ten times or more. The chain combines TRBV7-9 with TRBJ2-1; D is unresolved. There are 13 residues in the CDR3. The ends were cut back, 10 bases at V and 0 bases at J, with 10 bases in the middle. Germline CDR1 reads SEHNR; CDR2 reads FQNEAQ (reference sequence). This CDR3 is CAMTDDSYNEQFF. CDR3 sequence (DNA): TGTGCCATGACGGACGACTCCTACAATGAGCAGTTCTTC.

Ten or more counts support this clonotype. The V and J genes are TRBV20-1 and TRBJ2-5, with 9 positions matching TRBD2. CDR3 length: 14 amino acids. V lost 5 bases and J lost 4; bases outside the gene matches: 8. Germline assignment: CDR1 DFQATT and CDR2 SNEGSKA (reference sequence). DNA for the CDR3: TGCAGTGCTTCCTGGGGTAGCGGGGGAGAGACCCAGTACTTC. This sequence encodes CSASWGSGGETQYF.

The chain joins TRBV5-1 to TRBJ2-7; 13 bases align to TRBD2. The CDR3 is 13 residues long. CDR1 SGHRS and CDR2 YFSETQ come from the germline V gene. The V segment lost 3 bases and the J segment 12 bases; nucleotides outside the gene matches: 6. Here the CDR3 reads CASSSTSGGSLYF. The CDR3 bases are TGCGCCAGCAGCTCGACTAGCGGGGGGAGTCTGTACTTC.

The rearrangement links TRBV2 to TRBJ1-3; D uncertain. Per the germline V gene, CDR1 is SNHLY and CDR2 is FYNNEI. This CDR3 contains 13 residues. The V end lost 4 bases, the J end lost 4 bases, and 8 bases lay between the germline ends. The CDR3 bases are TGTGCCAGCAGTGTTAGACCAGGAAACACCATATATTTT. Protein: CASSVRPGNTIYF. The whole variable domain, filled in from reference TRBV2 and TRBJ1-3, reads EPEVTQTPSHQVTQMGQEVILRCVPISNHLYFYWYRQILGQKVEFLVSFYNNEISEKSEIFDDQFSVERPDGSNFTLKIRSTKLEDSAMYFCASSVRPGNTIYFGEGSWLTVV.

This clonotype was seen more than once but under ten times. The rearrangement uses TRBV5-1 and TRBJ2-3; 8 bases agree with TRBD2. Unmatched junction bases numbered 4, after V lost 5 bases and J lost 2 bases. Germline values: CDR1 SGHRS, CDR2 YFSETQ. This CDR3 region has 14 residues. CDR3 amino acids: CASSSSGPTDTQYF. CDR3 coding DNA: TGCGCCAGCAGTTCTAGCGGGCCCACAGATACGCAGTATTTT.

This clonotype was observed a handful of times. The chain links TRBV7-2 to TRBJ2-7; 10 bases line up with TRBD2. Germline CDR1 and CDR2: SGHTA and FQGNSA. The length of the CDR3 is 15 residues. Losses at the gene ends were 4 bases for V and 0 bases for J; bases not matched to a gene: 3. The CDR3 loop reads CASSWWTSGSYEQYF. The CDR3 coding sequence is TGTGCCAGCAGCTGGTGGACTAGCGGCTCCTACGAGCAGTACTTC.

Only a few counts were recorded for this clonotype. The chain uses TRBV18 and TRBJ2-1; D might be TRBD1 (5 bases). The germline V gene has CDR1 KGHSH and CDR2 LQKENI. The CDR3 covers 14 residues. With 2 bases removed from V and 6 bases from J, the gap between germline ends came to 11 bases. CDR3 bases: TGTGCCAGCTCACCAAGGGGCCTGGGCAATGAGCAGTTCTTC. It yields the protein CASSPRGLGNEQFF.

As regards this clonotype: This may arise from a read error, as a much more abundant clone is one base away. V is TRBV12-3 or TRBV12-4 and J is TRBJ2-1; D remains unclear. With 6 bases removed from V and 8 bases from J, the gap between germline ends came to 8 bases. CDR3 length equals 11 residues. DNA for the CDR3: TGTGCCAGCAGCTGGAAGGATGAGCAGTTCTTC. Its protein product is CASSWKDEQFF.

This clonotype was recorded many times. This sequence joins TRBV6-1 and TRBJ2-3; 8 bases map to TRBD2. The CDR3 extends over 14 amino acids. After removal of 6 bases from V and 4 bases from J, the junction contained 6 bases not matched to a gene. CDR1 and CDR2 (germline): MNHNS, SASEGT. CDR3: CASSPRTSPDTQYF. CDR3 nucleotide sequence: TGTGCCAGCAGCCCCAGGACTAGCCCAGATACGCAGTATTTT.

This clonotype was counted many times. This chain connects TRBV10-3 to TRBJ2-3, with TRBD1 identical over 7 bases. Looked up from germline, CDR1 is ENHRY and CDR2 is SYGVKD. This CDR3 is 16 amino acids long. The junction had 9 bases not matched to a gene; V was cut back by 4 bases and J by 2 bases. CDR3 nucleotide sequence: TGTGCCATCAGTGCGGTAACAGGGGTCACCACAGATACGCAGTATTTT. The encoded protein is CAISAVTGVTTDTQYF.

The chain uses TRBV14 and TRBJ2-1, with D perhaps being TRBD1 or TRBD2 (5 bases each). CDR1 is SGHDN and CDR2 is FVKESK in the germline V gene. Trimming took off 2 bases at V and 7 bases at J, with 6 bases between the two ends. The CDR3 runs to 12 residues. CDR3 sequence: CASSQWGNEQFF. DNA of the CDR3: TGTGCCAGCAGCCAATGGGGGAATGAGCAGTTCTTC.

The V gene is TRBV11-3, the J gene TRBJ2-7, with unresolved D. This CDR3 has 13 amino acids. The V gene lost 2 bases and the J gene lost 6 bases, with 11 bases spanning the gap. Germline V CDR1 and CDR2: SGHNT, YENEEA. The CDR3: CASSLTDFSEQYF. DNA of the CDR3: TGTGCCAGCAGCTTAACAGACTTCTCCGAGCAGTACTTC.